The 12 T cell receptor beta chains presented below share a single source sample, sequenced in a study of T cells in Graves' hyperthyroidism and ophthalmopathy. What was amplified from RNA transcripts were TCR beta CDR3 regions. The TCR CDR3 was amplified in a first-round RT-PCR using the HTBI primer set. TCRdb re-analysed the multiplex PCR reads in MiXCR, keeping a single row per CDR3 protein. The repertoire holds 350,000 to 400,000 distinct CDR3 sequences, with 19% as singletons. The specimen sequenced was blood. Every receptor here comes from a woman younger than 35 with Graves' hyperthyroidism.

J is TRBJ1-3 and V is TRBV6-2 or TRBV6-3; D might be TRBD1 (6 bases). The CDR3 runs 16 residues. The V end lost 5 bases, the J end lost 0 bases, and 14 bases lay between the germline ends. In germline, CDR1 is MNHEY, CDR2 SVGEGT. The CDR3 nucleotides are TGTGCCAGCAGTCGCCAGACAGGACGCTCTGGAAACACCATATATTTT. Protein: CASSRQTGRSGNTIYF.

This clonotype was counted ten times or more. V and J are TRBV6-5 and TRBJ1-2; D remains ambiguous. There are 16 residues in the CDR3. Germline-derived CDR1 and CDR2 are MNHEY and SVGAGI. Trimming left V 6 bases short and J 3 bases short, with 20 bases between. CDR3 in DNA: TGTGCCAGCAGACTTACGCCTTTCGACGGCTACTATGGCTACACCTTC. Translating gives CASRLTPFDGYYGYTF.

The chain joins TRBV20-1 to TRBJ2-5; D might be TRBD2 (5 bases). V was trimmed by 4 bases and J by 0 bases, leaving 6 bases between them. From germline, CDR1 is DFQATT and CDR2 SNEGSKA (reference sequence). This CDR3 contains 12 residues. In nucleotides, the CDR3 is TGCAGTGCTACCGGGAACCAAGAGACCCAGTACTTC. Protein: CSATGNQETQYF.

V is TRBV2 and J is TRBJ1-2; D is ambiguous. The germline V and J ends were trimmed by 4 bases and 6 bases, with 15 bases remaining between them. The CDR3 covers 14 residues. The germline gives CDR1 SNHLY, CDR2 FYNNEI. The CDR3 region has the DNA TGTGCCAGCAGTGGGACCTACTTACTCAATGGCTACACCTTC. This gives the protein CASSGTYLLNGYTF. The full variable domain, rest sourced from reference TRBV2 and TRBJ1-2, is EPEVTQTPSHQVTQMGQEVILRCVPISNHLYFYWYRQILGQKVEFLVSFYNNEISEKSEIFDDQFSVERPDGSNFTLKIRSTKLEDSAMYFCASSGTYLLNGYTFGSGTRLTVV.

This clonotype was detected ten times or more. The V and J genes are TRBV2 and TRBJ2-6; no reliable D call. Per germline, CDR1 SNHLY and CDR2 FYNNEI. V lost 8 bases and J 3 bases, leaving 11 bases between the germline ends. CDR3 length: 14 amino acids. The CDR3 DNA reads TGTGCCAGCCGATCCCGCGGTGGGGCCAACGTCCTGACTTTC. Translation: CASRSRGGANVLTF.

The chain couples TRBV12-3 or TRBV12-4 to TRBJ1-2; D remains unclear. Trimming pared 2 bases from V and 11 bases from J, leaving 15 bases between. This CDR3 contains 13 residues. CDR3 nucleotides: TGTGCCAGCAGTTTATCTGGGGAACGCGGTTACACCTTC. Its protein is CASSLSGERGYTF.

This clonotype was detected many times. This rearrangement joins TRBV6-4 to TRBJ2-2; unclear D gene. V lost 3 bases and J lost 4, with 6 bases in between. The CDR3 has 13 amino acids. Germline V gives CDR1 MRHNA, CDR2 SNTAGT. The DNA of the CDR3 is TGTGCCAGCAGTGAAGACGCCACCGGGGAGCTGTTTTTT. Amino acid sequence: CASSEDATGELFF.

This clonotype was seen at least ten times. The CDR3 reads CSPQETNSYEQYF. The CDR3 nucleotides read TGCAGCCCTCAGGAGACAAACTCCTACGAGCAGTACTTC. V usage is TRBV29-1 and J usage is TRBJ2-7, with D unresolved. Trimming pared 8 bases from V and 0 bases from J, leaving 14 bases between. This CDR3 contains 13 residues. CDR1 and CDR2 (germline): SQVTM, ANQGSEA.

The chain combines TRBV6-2 or TRBV6-3 with TRBJ2-7, with TRBD2 identical over 8 bases. This CDR3 contains 13 residues. The trim removed 8 bases at V and 7 bases at J, leaving 10 bases unmatched. Germline-derived CDR1 and CDR2 are MNHEY and SVGEGT. CDR3 residues: CASGEDSGGEQYF. In DNA, the CDR3 is TGTGCCAGCGGGGAGGACAGCGGGGGTGAGCAGTACTTC.

V and J are TRBV6-1 and TRBJ2-3; D unclear. V lost 5 bases and J lost 2, with 17 bases in between. The length of the CDR3 is 16 residues. Per germline, CDR1 MNHNS and CDR2 SASEGT. The CDR3 is CASSTTVRPITDTQYF. CDR3 DNA sequence: TGTGCCAGCAGTACAACAGTGAGACCTATCACAGATACGCAGTATTTT.

The sample holds many counts of this clonotype. A read error may be the cause here, since a much bigger clone is one base away. DNA for the CDR3: TGTGCCAGCAGTCAGGACAGACAAGAGACCCAGTACTTC. As protein: CASSQDRQETQYF. The chain joins TRBV2 to TRBJ2-5, with D tentatively TRBD1 (6 bases). Germline values: CDR1 SNHLY, CDR2 FYNNEI. The CDR3 is 13 amino acids. V was shortened by 5 bases and J by 2 bases, with 9 bases between the two germline ends.

This clonotype was detected many times. The CDR3 DNA follows: TGTGCCAGCAGACAACCGGGACTAGCGTTTCACGAGCAGTACTTC. Protein sequence: CASRQPGLAFHEQYF. The V call is TRBV6-1, the J call TRBJ2-7, with 10 bases fitting TRBD2. This CDR3 is 15 amino acids long. The V gene's germline CDR1 is MNHNS and CDR2 SASEGT. Trimming at V came to 6 bases and at J to 5 bases, leaving 10 bases not matched to a gene.